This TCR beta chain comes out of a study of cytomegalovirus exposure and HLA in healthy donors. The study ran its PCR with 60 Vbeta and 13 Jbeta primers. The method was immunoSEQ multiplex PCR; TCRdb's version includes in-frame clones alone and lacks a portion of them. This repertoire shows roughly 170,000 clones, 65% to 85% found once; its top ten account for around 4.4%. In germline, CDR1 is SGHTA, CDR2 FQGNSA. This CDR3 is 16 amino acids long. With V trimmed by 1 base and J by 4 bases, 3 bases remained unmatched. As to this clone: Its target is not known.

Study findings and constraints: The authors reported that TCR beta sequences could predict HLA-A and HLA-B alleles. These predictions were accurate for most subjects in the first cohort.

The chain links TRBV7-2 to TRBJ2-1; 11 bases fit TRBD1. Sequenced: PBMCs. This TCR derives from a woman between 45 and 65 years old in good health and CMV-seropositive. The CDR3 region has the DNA TGTGCCAGCAGCTTAGGAGGGACAGGGGGGTACAATGAGCAGTTCTTC. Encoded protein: CASSLGGTGGYNEQFF. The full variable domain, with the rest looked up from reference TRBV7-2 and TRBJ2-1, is GAGVSQSPSNKVTEKGKDVELRCDPISGHTALYWYRQSLGQGLEFLIYFQGNSAPDKSGLPSDRFSAERTGGSVSTLTIQRTQQEDSAVYLCASSLGGTGGYNEQFFGPGTRLTVL.